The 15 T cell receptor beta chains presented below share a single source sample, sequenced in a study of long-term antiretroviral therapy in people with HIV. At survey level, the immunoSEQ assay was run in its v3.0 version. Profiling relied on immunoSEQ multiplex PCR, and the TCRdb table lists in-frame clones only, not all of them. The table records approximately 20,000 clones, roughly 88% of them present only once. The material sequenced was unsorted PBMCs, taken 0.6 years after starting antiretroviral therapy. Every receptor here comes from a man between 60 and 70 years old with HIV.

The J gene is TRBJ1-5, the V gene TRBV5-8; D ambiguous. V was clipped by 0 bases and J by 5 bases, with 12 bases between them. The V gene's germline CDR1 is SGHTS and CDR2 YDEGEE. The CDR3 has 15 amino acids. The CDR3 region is CASSLARHAHQPQHF. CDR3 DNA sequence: TGTGCCAGCAGCTTGGCCAGGCATGCTCATCAGCCCCAGCATTTT. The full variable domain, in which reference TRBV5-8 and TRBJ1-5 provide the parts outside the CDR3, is EAGVTQSPTHLIKTRGQQATLRCSPISGHTSVYWYQQALGLGLQFLLWYDEGEERNRGNFPPRFSGRQFPNYSSELNVNALELEDSALYLCASSLARHAHQPQHFGDGTRLSIL.

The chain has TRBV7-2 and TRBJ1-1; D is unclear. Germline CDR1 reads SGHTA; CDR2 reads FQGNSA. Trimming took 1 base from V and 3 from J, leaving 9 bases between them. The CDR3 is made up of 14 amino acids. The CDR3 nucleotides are TGTGCCAGCAGCTTAGACCCAAGGGACACTGAAGCTTTCTTT. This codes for CASSLDPRDTEAFF.

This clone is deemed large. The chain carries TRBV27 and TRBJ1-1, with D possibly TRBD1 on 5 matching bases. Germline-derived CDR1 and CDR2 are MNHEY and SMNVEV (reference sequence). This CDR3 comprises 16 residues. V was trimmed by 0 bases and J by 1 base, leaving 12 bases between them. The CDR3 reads CASSLSAGHQNTEAFF. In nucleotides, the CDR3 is TGTGCCAGCAGTTTATCTGCCGGACACCAGAACACTGAAGCTTTCTTT.

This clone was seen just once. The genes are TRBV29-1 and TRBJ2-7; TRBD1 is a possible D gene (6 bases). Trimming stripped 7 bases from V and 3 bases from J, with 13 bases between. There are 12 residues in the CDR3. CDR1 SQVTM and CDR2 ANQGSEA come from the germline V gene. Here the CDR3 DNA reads TGCAGCGCCGGACAGACTTACTACGAGCAGTACTTC. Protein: CSAGQTYYEQYF.

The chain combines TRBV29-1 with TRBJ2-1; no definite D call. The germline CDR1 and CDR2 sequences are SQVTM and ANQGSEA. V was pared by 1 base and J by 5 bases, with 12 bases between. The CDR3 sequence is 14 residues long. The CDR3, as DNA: TGCAGCGTTGAAGTGGGGTGGGGTGACAATGAGCAGTTCTTC. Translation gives CSVEVGWGDNEQFF.

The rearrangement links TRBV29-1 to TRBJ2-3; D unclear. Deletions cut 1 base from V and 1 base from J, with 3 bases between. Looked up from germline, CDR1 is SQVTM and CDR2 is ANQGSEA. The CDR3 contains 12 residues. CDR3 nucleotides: TGCAGCGTTGAAGGGGGCACAGATACGCAGTATTTT. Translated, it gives CSVEGGTDTQYF.

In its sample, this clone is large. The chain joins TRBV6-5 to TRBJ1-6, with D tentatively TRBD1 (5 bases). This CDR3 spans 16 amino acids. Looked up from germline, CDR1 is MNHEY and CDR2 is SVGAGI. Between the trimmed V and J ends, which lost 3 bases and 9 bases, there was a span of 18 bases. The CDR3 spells CASSYSVGDGASPLHF. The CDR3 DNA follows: TGTGCCAGCAGTTATAGTGTAGGGGACGGGGCTTCACCCCTCCACTTT.

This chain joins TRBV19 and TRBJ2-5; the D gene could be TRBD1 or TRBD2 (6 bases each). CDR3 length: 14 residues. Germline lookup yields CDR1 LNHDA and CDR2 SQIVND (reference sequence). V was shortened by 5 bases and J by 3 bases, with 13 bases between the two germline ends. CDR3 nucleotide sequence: TGTGCCAGTAGTCTGGGGGGCATAAAAGAGACCCAGTACTTC. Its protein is CASSLGGIKETQYF. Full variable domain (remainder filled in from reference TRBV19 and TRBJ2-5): DGGITQSPKYLFRKEGQNVTLSCEQNLNHDAMYWYRQDPGQGLRLIYYSQIVNDFQKGDIAEGYSVSREKKESFPLTVTSAQKNPTAFYLCASSLGGIKETQYFGPGTRLLVL.

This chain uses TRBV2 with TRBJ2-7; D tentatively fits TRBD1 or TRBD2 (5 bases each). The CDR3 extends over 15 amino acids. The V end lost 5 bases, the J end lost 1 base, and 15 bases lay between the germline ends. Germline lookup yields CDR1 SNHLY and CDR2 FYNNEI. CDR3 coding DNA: TGTGCCAGCAGTCTCTCCGGGACCCTTTCCTACGAGCAGTACTTC. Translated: CASSLSGTLSYEQYF. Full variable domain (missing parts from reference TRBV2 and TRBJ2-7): EPEVTQTPSHQVTQMGQEVILRCVPISNHLYFYWYRQILGQKVEFLVSFYNNEISEKSEIFDDQFSVERPDGSNFTLKIRSTKLEDSAMYFCASSLSGTLSYEQYFGPGTRLTVT.

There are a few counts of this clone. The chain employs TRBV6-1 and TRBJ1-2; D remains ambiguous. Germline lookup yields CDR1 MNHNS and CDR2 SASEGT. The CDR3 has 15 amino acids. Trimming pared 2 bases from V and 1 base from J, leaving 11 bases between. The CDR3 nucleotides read TGTGCCAGCAGTGAAACGAGAGGATTTAACTATGGCTACACCTTC. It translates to CASSETRGFNYGYTF.

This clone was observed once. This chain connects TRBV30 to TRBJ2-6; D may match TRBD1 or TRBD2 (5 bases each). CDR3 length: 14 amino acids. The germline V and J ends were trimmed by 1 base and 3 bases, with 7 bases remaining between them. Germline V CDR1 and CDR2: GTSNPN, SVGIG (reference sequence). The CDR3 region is CAWSGGFGANVLTF. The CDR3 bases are TGTGCCTGGAGTGGGGGGTTTGGGGCCAACGTCCTGACTTTC.

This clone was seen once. The CDR3 loop is CASSRWQGGEQFF. CDR3 sequence (DNA): TGTGCCAGCAGCCGATGGCAAGGAGGGGAGCAGTTCTTC. The rearrangement joins TRBV6-5 to TRBJ2-1; D may be TRBD2 (6 bases). The V and J ends lost 6 bases and 10 bases respectively, with 16 bases between them. Per the germline V gene, CDR1 is MNHEY and CDR2 is SVGAGI. The CDR3 is made up of 13 amino acids.

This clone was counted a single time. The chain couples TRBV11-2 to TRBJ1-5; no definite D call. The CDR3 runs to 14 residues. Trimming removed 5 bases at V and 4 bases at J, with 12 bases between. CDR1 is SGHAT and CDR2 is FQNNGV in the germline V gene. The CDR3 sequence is CASSQWRENQPQHF. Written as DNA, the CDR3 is TGTGCCAGCAGCCAATGGAGGGAGAATCAGCCCCAGCATTTT.

The CDR3 sequence is CASSTTGQGLRETQYF. The CDR3 coding sequence is TGTGCCAGTAGTACCACGGGACAGGGGCTTCGGGAGACCCAGTACTTC. The chain links TRBV19 to TRBJ2-5; TRBD1 agrees at 10 bases. The CDR3 length is 16 residues. The trim removed 4 bases at V and 5 bases at J, leaving 10 bases unmatched. Looked up from germline, CDR1 is LNHDA and CDR2 is SQIVND (reference sequence).

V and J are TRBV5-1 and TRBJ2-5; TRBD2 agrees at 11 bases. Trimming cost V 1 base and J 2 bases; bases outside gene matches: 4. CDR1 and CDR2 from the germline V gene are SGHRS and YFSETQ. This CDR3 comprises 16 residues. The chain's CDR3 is CASSLMLAGGQETQYF. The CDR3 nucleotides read TGCGCCAGCAGCTTGATGCTAGCGGGAGGTCAAGAGACCCAGTACTTC.